This record looks at one T cell receptor (beta chain) sequence and its context. Its matching antigen is unknown. This specimen belongs to a study of T cell responses to AZD1222 COVID-19 vaccine. Data came from immunoSEQ multiplex PCR; TCRdb stores just in-frame clones and leaves some out. This table holds 150,000 to 200,000 clones, under 95% found once. The length of the CDR3 is 16 residues. Germline loops: CDR1 MNHEY, CDR2 SVGAGI. Trimming cost V 2 bases and J 5 bases; bases outside gene matches: 9. General observations from the study: Spike-specific TCR breadth and depth grew following two AZD1222 doses.

The material sequenced was peripheral blood, taken 28 days after the second AZD1222 dose. This rearrangement joins TRBV6-5 to TRBJ2-7; 10 nucleotides align to TRBD1. The receptor was derived from an adult who received the AZD1222 COVID-19 vaccine. Written as DNA, the CDR3 is TGTGCCAGCAGTTACAGTTACGGGACAGGGGCCGACGAGCAGTACTTC. Encoded protein: CASSYSYGTGADEQYF.